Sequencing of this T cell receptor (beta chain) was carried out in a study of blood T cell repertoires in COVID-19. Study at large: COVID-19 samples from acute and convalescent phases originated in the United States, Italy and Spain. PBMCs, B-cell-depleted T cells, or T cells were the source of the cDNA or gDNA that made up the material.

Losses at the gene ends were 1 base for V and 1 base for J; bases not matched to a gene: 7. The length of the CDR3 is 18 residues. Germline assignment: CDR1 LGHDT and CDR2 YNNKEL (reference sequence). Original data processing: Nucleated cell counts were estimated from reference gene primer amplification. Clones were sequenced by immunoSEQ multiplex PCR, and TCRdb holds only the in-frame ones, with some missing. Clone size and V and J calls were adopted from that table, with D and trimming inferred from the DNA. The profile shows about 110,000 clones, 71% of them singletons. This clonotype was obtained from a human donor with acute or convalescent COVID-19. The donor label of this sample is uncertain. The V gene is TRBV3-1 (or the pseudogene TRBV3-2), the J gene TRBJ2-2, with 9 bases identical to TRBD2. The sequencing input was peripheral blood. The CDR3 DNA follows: TGTGCCAGCAGCCAAGTGATAGCGGGGGCCTTGAACACCGGGGAGCTGTTTTTT. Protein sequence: CASSQVIAGALNTGELFF.